The source of this T cell receptor beta chain is a study of blood T cell repertoires in COVID-19. Looking at the study overall: Acute and convalescent COVID-19 specimens originated in the United States, Italy and Spain. The cDNA or gDNA used as material had been derived from T cells, B-cell-depleted T cells, or PBMCs.

Trimming stripped 4 bases from V and 0 bases from J, with 12 bases between. CDR1 SGHNT and CDR2 YENEEA come from the germline V gene. The CDR3 has 15 residues. Authors' data handling: Estimated nucleated cell counts came from reference gene primer amplification. Sequencing used immunoSEQ multiplex PCR; TCRdb keeps in-frame clones, though not all of them. Clone size and V and J calls were adopted from that table, with D and trimming inferred from the DNA. The sample lists fewer than 65,000 clones, 75% to 90% occurring once. Seattle researchers signed up patients amid active infection and tracked them longitudinally.

The rearrangement links TRBV11-3 to TRBJ1-1; D is unclear. This clonotype was sampled from a woman aged 60-75 years with COVID-19, enrolled during active disease. Material: peripheral blood. Here the CDR3 reads CASSSSESVNTEAFF. CDR3 DNA sequence: TGTGCCAGCAGCTCTTCTGAATCAGTGAACACTGAAGCTTTCTTT.